Below, 28 T cell receptor beta chains from the same sample are listed, as sequenced in a study of OX40 agonist ivuxolimab in advanced cancers. Profiling relied on immunoSEQ multiplex PCR, and the TCRdb table lists in-frame clones only, not all of them. The data show about 110,000 clones, 90% seen once. The sample in question was CD4+ or CD8+ T cells sorted from blood, obtained in a trial of the OX40 agonist ivuxolimab. These receptors all stem from an adult with an advanced solid tumor such as melanoma, head and neck, liver or kidney cancer.

The rearrangement joins TRBV5-1 to TRBJ2-2; no definite D call. Germline assignment: CDR1 SGHRS and CDR2 YFSETQ. V gave up 3 bases and J gave up 1 base, with 10 bases separating them. The CDR3 consists of 15 residues. CDR3 in DNA: TGCGCCAGCAGCTCTACCCAGGAGAACACCGGGGAGCTGTTTTTT. It translates to CASSSTQENTGELFF.

V and J are TRBV29-1 and TRBJ2-5; D uncertain. Deletions cut 5 bases from V and 4 bases from J, with 17 bases between. The CDR3 is 14 residues long. CDR1 and CDR2 (germline): SQVTM, ANQGSEA. The CDR3 here is CSVRIEQYPETQYF. CDR3 nucleotides: TGCAGCGTTCGAATAGAACAGTACCCAGAGACCCAGTACTTC.

The gene calls are TRBV2 and TRBJ1-6, with 8 bases that match TRBD1. Trimming removed 4 bases from V and 7 bases from J; junction bases left unmatched: 6. Germline V gene sequence: CDR1 SNHLY, CDR2 FYNNEI. The CDR3 has 15 residues. CDR3 amino acids: CASSGDRQGNSPLHF. As DNA, the CDR3 is TGTGCCAGCAGTGGGGACCGACAGGGGAATTCACCCCTCCACTTT. Together with reference TRBV2 and TRBJ1-6, the CDR3 gives the full variable domain: EPEVTQTPSHQVTQMGQEVILRCVPISNHLYFYWYRQILGQKVEFLVSFYNNEISEKSEIFDDQFSVERPDGSNFTLKIRSTKLEDSAMYFCASSGDRQGNSPLHFGNGTRLTVT.

This sequence joins TRBV9 and TRBJ1-3; tentative D call: TRBD1 (5 bases). Germline lookup yields CDR1 SGDLS and CDR2 YYNGEE. Deletions cut 1 base from V and 4 bases from J, with 12 bases between. CDR3 length equals 15 residues. The CDR3 sequence: CASSVRQGGGNTIYF. The DNA of the CDR3 is TGTGCCAGCAGCGTACGGCAGGGAGGCGGAAACACCATATATTTT. The full variable domain, its missing parts supplied by reference TRBV9 and TRBJ1-3, is DSGVTQTPKHLITATGQRVTLRCSPRSGDLSVYWYQQSLDQGLQFLIQYYNGEERAKGNILERFSAQQFPDLHSELNLSSLELGDSALYFCASSVRQGGGNTIYFGEGSWLTVV.

About this clone: In the same sample, other DNA sequences code for this CDR3. The chain combines TRBV28 with TRBJ1-2; D might be TRBD1 (5 bases). From germline, CDR1 is MDHEN and CDR2 SYDVKM. Trimming took off 3 bases at V and 8 bases at J, with 16 bases between the two ends. The CDR3 covers 14 residues. The DNA of the CDR3 is TGTGCCAGCAGTTTGTCGGGGGGTGGGGGGGGCTACACCTTC. It translates to CASSLSGGGGGYTF.

The chain couples TRBV28 to TRBJ2-7; a possible D gene is TRBD2 (7 bases). CDR3 length equals 15 residues. V was clipped by 5 bases and J by 2 bases, with 16 bases between them. Germline assignment: CDR1 MDHEN and CDR2 SYDVKM. As DNA, the CDR3 is TGTGCCAGCAGTGGGGGGGACACTTCCACCTACGAGCAGTACTTC. It yields the protein CASSGGDTSTYEQYF.

This rearrangement joins TRBV27 to TRBJ2-7; TRBD1 matches at 10 bases. After removal of 5 bases from V and 6 bases from J, the junction contained 10 bases not matched to a gene. The CDR3 contains 15 residues. Germline V lookup: CDR1 MNHEY, CDR2 SMNVEV (reference sequence). This CDR3 reads CASSPGTGAFGEQYF. The CDR3, as DNA: TGTGCCAGCAGTCCCGGGACAGGGGCATTTGGCGAGCAGTACTTC.

The rearrangement joins TRBV11-2 to TRBJ1-2, with TRBD1 matching over 7 bases. CDR3 length: 14 residues. With 1 base clipped from V and 3 bases from J, the junction kept 2 bases outside the gene matches. CDR1 is SGHAT, CDR2 FQNNGV, per germline. The CDR3 loop is CASSLGQGDYGYTF. CDR3 nucleotide sequence: TGTGCCAGCAGCTTAGGACAGGGAGACTATGGCTACACCTTC.

This chain connects TRBV7-2 to TRBJ2-3; 9 positions match TRBD2. The CDR3 runs 18 residues. Germline V gives CDR1 SGHTA, CDR2 FQGNSA. Losses at the gene ends were 2 bases for V and 0 bases for J; bases not matched to a gene: 9. CDR3 sequence (DNA): TGTGCCAGCAGCTTACAGGCTAGCGGGGCGTATAGCACAGATACGCAGTATTTT. Translation gives CASSLQASGAYSTDTQYF.

The chain recombines TRBV6-5 with TRBJ1-1; the D gene is possibly TRBD1 (6 bases). Per germline, CDR1 MNHEY and CDR2 SVGAGI. V lost 6 bases and J lost 5, with 16 bases in between. The CDR3 contains 14 residues. The CDR3 sequence: CASSEQGRGTEAFF. DNA of the CDR3: TGTGCCAGCAGCGAACAGGGACGGGGGACTGAAGCTTTCTTT.

The chain employs TRBV7-8 and TRBJ1-5, with a weak D call TRBD1 (5 bases). V shed 5 bases and J shed 4 bases, with 9 bases lying between them. There are 13 residues in the CDR3. Germline values: CDR1 SGHVS, CDR2 FQNEAQ. CDR3 sequence: CASSEQGNQPQHF. The CDR3 DNA reads as TGTGCCAGCAGCGAGCAGGGAAATCAGCCCCAGCATTTT.

The rearrangement uses TRBV6-6 and TRBJ2-3; 8 bases agree with TRBD1. Trimming cost V 6 bases and J 0 bases; bases outside gene matches: 5. The CDR3 is 15 residues long. CDR1 is MNHNY, CDR2 SVGAGI, per germline (reference sequence). CDR3 sequence: CASSHGQGSTDTQYF. For the CDR3, the DNA is TGTGCCAGCAGCCACGGACAGGGTAGCACAGATACGCAGTATTTT.

On this clone: A junction end diverges from the germline sequence, so it may reflect a read error. The V call is TRBV27, the J call TRBJ2-7; TRBD2 matches at 8 bases. CDR3 length equals 15 residues. Germline CDR1 reads MNHEY; CDR2 reads SMNVEV (reference sequence). Here the CDR3 reads CANSLREGLGYEQYF. Written as DNA, the CDR3 is TGTGCCAACAGTTTACGGGAGGGATTGGGCTACGAGCAGTACTTC.

The J gene is TRBJ1-4, the V gene TRBV7-2; possibly TRBD1 for D (5 bases). The germline CDR1 and CDR2 sequences are SGHTA and FQGNSA. Trimming removed 1 base at V and 5 bases at J, with 8 bases between. The CDR3 sequence is 14 residues long. The CDR3 coding sequence is TGTGCCAGCAGCTTAGGGGGGGAAAATGAAAAACTGTTTTTT. This encodes CASSLGGENEKLFF.

V is TRBV6-6 and J is TRBJ1-1; unclear D gene. From germline, CDR1 is MNHNY and CDR2 SVGAGI (reference sequence). This CDR3 is 11 amino acids long. V lost 6 bases and J 9 bases, leaving 11 bases between the germline ends. The CDR3 is CASSPGPKAFF. The CDR3 region has the DNA TGTGCCAGCAGCCCGGGCCCGAAAGCTTTCTTT.

The chain carries TRBV4-1 and TRBJ1-5; D unresolved. This CDR3 region has 14 residues. Germline CDR1 MGHRA, CDR2 YSYEKL. V lost 3 bases and J lost 11, with 17 bases in between. The CDR3 DNA reads as TGCGCCAGCAGCCAGGGATCCCCCCTAGGAACCCAGCATTTT. Its translation: CASSQGSPLGTQHF.

The chain links TRBV10-3 to TRBJ2-4; 9 bases agree with TRBD1. The CDR3 extends over 16 amino acids. The germline gives CDR1 ENHRY, CDR2 SYGVKD. V shed 8 bases and J 9 bases; nucleotides not matched to a gene: 17. The CDR3 region is CAIREPVGQGSGIQYF. The CDR3 DNA is TGTGCCATCCGAGAGCCAGTGGGACAGGGAAGCGGCATTCAGTACTTC.

This sequence joins TRBV5-1 and TRBJ2-3; TRBD2 matches at 15 bases. V was clipped by 4 bases and J by 5 bases; unmatched bases: 5. The CDR3 covers 16 residues. The germline V gene encodes CDR1 SGHRS and CDR2 YFSETQ. For the CDR3, the DNA is TGCGCCAGCAGCGCGGGACTAGCGGGGGGCAAAGATACGCAGTATTTT. Translation: CASSAGLAGGKDTQYF. Using reference TRBV5-1 and TRBJ2-3 for the parts outside the CDR3, the full variable domain is KAGVTQTPRYLIKTRGQQVTLSCSPISGHRSVSWYQQTPGQGLQFLFEYFSETQRNKGNFPGRFSGRQFSNSRSEMNVSTLELGDSALYLCASSAGLAGGKDTQYFGPGTRLTVL.

The rearrangement links TRBV6-5 to TRBJ2-1; TRBD1 matches 8 bases. The CDR3 spans 15 residues. Germline V gene data show CDR1 as MNHEY and CDR2 as SVGAGI. V was pared by 6 bases and J by 1 base, with 5 bases of the junction left unmatched. CDR3 sequence (DNA): TGTGCCAGCAGAGAGGGACAGGTTTCCTACAATGAGCAGTTCTTC. Encoded protein: CASREGQVSYNEQFF.

The chain has TRBV10-3 and TRBJ2-1, with TRBD2 as a possible D gene (7 bases). Trimming pared 8 bases from V and 9 bases from J, leaving 14 bases between. The CDR3 consists of 12 residues. Germline V CDR1 and CDR2: ENHRY, SYGVKD. CDR3 sequence: CAIGGAPVEQFF. As DNA, the CDR3 is TGTGCCATCGGGGGGGCCCCGGTTGAGCAGTTCTTC.

The genes are TRBV28 and TRBJ2-5; a weak D match, TRBD1 (6 bases). CDR1 MDHEN and CDR2 SYDVKM come from the germline V gene. This CDR3 region has 14 residues. V was shortened by 4 bases and J by 2 bases, with 11 bases between the two germline ends. The CDR3 DNA reads TGTGCCAGCAGTTCAGGGGCTACACAAGAGACCCAGTACTTC. As protein: CASSSGATQETQYF. Combining the CDR3 with reference TRBV28 and TRBJ2-5 gives the whole variable domain DVKVTQSSRYLVKRTGEKVFLECVQDMDHENMFWYRQDPGLGLRLIYFSYDVKMKEKGDIPEGYSVSREKKERFSLILESASTNQTSMYLCASSSGATQETQYFGPGTRLLVL.

The genes are TRBV6-6 and TRBJ1-1; D is unresolved. Germline V lookup: CDR1 MNHNY, CDR2 SVGAGI (reference sequence). The V and J ends lost 6 bases and 4 bases respectively, with 9 bases between them. The CDR3 runs to 12 residues. In DNA form, the CDR3 reads TGTGCCAGCAGGAAGGACGCCACTGAAGCTTTCTTT. It translates to CASRKDATEAFF.

V and J are TRBV25-1 and TRBJ1-2; possibly TRBD1 for D (5 bases). The CDR3 runs 17 residues. Germline V gives CDR1 MGHDK, CDR2 SYGVNS. V was trimmed by 3 bases and J by 4 bases, leaving 21 bases between them. The CDR3 here is CASSDPLRATDSYGYTF. CDR3 DNA sequence: TGTGCCAGCAGTGATCCCCTGCGGGCGACAGACTCCTATGGCTACACCTTC.

V gene TRBV7-9 combines with J gene TRBJ1-4; D is undetermined. The germline V and J ends were trimmed by 4 bases and 7 bases, with 16 bases remaining between them. CDR1 and CDR2 (germline): SEHNR, FQNEAQ (reference sequence). This CDR3 is built from 15 residues. As DNA, the CDR3 is TGTGCCAGCAGCTCTCGGGCCCTTATGGGTGAAAAACTGTTTTTT. Encoded protein: CASSSRALMGEKLFF.

V gene TRBV2 combines with J gene TRBJ2-1, with D possibly matching TRBD1 (6 bases). Trimming pared 4 bases from V and 7 bases from J, leaving 11 bases between. The CDR3 runs 13 residues. The germline gives CDR1 SNHLY, CDR2 FYNNEI. In DNA, the CDR3 is TGTGCCAGCAGTGGATCTCAGGGGAATGAGCAGTTCTTC. Translation gives CASSGSQGNEQFF.

This clone has more than one count but fewer than ten. V usage is TRBV11-2 and J usage is TRBJ1-6, with a possible D match to TRBD1 (5 bases). The CDR3 spans 14 residues. The germline V and J ends were trimmed by 3 bases and 9 bases, with 12 bases remaining between them. Per germline, CDR1 SGHAT and CDR2 FQNNGV. CDR3 loop: CASSFKRDRSPLHF. Here the CDR3 DNA reads TGTGCCAGCAGCTTCAAAAGGGACCGTTCACCCCTCCACTTT.

V usage is TRBV19 and J usage is TRBJ2-2; no clear D gene. With 2 bases removed from V and 5 bases from J, the gap between germline ends came to 9 bases. Germline CDR1 LNHDA, CDR2 SQIVND (reference sequence). This CDR3 contains 14 residues. Here the CDR3 reads CASSIIKGTGELFF. CDR3 in DNA: TGTGCCAGTAGTATAATAAAAGGGACCGGGGAGCTGTTTTTT.

This rearrangement joins TRBV6-6 to TRBJ1-5; D may be TRBD1 (6 bases). Trimming stripped 6 bases from V and 5 bases from J, with 17 bases between. Germline CDR1 is MNHNY and CDR2 is SVGAGI (reference sequence). This CDR3 has 15 amino acids. CDR3 DNA: TGTGCCAGCAGCCGCACCGGGACAAGGGATCAGCCCCAGCATTTT. It encodes CASSRTGTRDQPQHF.